This passage covers 8 T cell receptor beta chains from one sample sequenced in a study of CD8 T cells in ankylosing spondylitis. Findings and limits, study-wide: A TCR beta motif made of eight highly homologous variants seemed typical of ankylosing spondylitis blood.

Via MiXCR, TCRdb re-called the 5' RACE reads, giving one row per CDR3 protein. The sample lists roughly 490,000 distinct CDR3 sequences; roughly 5.2% were seen once. Antigens of these TCRs are unknown. Material: blood, either unsorted or a sorted T cell fraction (not recorded which). All receptors come from a male donor with ankylosing spondylitis.

Ten or more counts support this clonotype. This chain links TRBV12-3 or TRBV12-4 with TRBJ2-1; the match to TRBD2 covers 8 bases. J gave up 10 bases and V 4 bases, and 21 bases lay outside the gene matches. There are 18 residues in the CDR3. The DNA of the CDR3 is TGTGCCAGCAGTTCTCCCCGTCGTGGCAGCGGGGGACACGGAGAGCAGTTCTTC. This translates into CASSSPRRGSGGHGEQFF.

This clonotype was found many times. V usage is TRBV29-1 and J usage is TRBJ2-5, with D hard to call. The CDR3 totals 11 residues. Looked up from germline, CDR1 is SQVTM and CDR2 is ANQGSEA. Trimming took off 6 bases at V and 2 bases at J, with 7 bases between the two ends. The CDR3 nucleotides read TGCAGCGTCAACAAACAAGAGACCCAGTACTTC. It encodes CSVNKQETQYF.

This clonotype was counted many times. The chain couples TRBV10-3 to TRBJ2-7; D possibly corresponds to TRBD2 (6 bases). CDR1 is ENHRY and CDR2 is SYGVKD in the germline V gene. The CDR3 runs 16 residues. V was pared by 3 bases and J by 1 base, with 16 bases between. CDR3 in amino acids: CAISDRMREVSYEQYF. In DNA form, the CDR3 reads TGTGCCATCAGTGATAGAATGAGGGAGGTTTCCTACGAGCAGTACTTC.

This clonotype was seen ten or more times. The rearrangement uses TRBV20-1 and TRBJ1-2; D ambiguous. This CDR3 spans 12 amino acids. Germline V gene data show CDR1 as DFQATT and CDR2 as SNEGSKA (reference sequence). Trimming stripped 3 bases from V and 2 bases from J, with 7 bases between. The CDR3 DNA sequence: TGCAGTGCTAGTAAGGGAAACTATGGCTACACCTTC. Encoded protein: CSASKGNYGYTF.

This clonotype has ten or more counts. V is TRBV29-1 and J is TRBJ2-1; D gene unclear. Germline lookup yields CDR1 SQVTM and CDR2 ANQGSEA. This CDR3 region has 13 residues. Trimming pared 6 bases from V and 3 bases from J, leaving 12 bases between. Here the CDR3 DNA reads TGCAGCGTCGCACTCCGCAACTACAATGAGCAGTTCTTC. Translated, it gives CSVALRNYNEQFF.

This chain joins TRBV20-1 and TRBJ1-2; D is unclear. This CDR3 has 14 residues. The V end was cut by 0 bases, the J end by 7 bases, with 15 bases between. From germline, CDR1 is DFQATT and CDR2 SNEGSKA (reference sequence). The CDR3 protein is CSARDANWAAGYTF. For the CDR3, the DNA is TGCAGTGCTAGAGATGCCAATTGGGCTGCTGGCTACACCTTC.

The chain recombines TRBV7-9 with TRBJ2-1, with D perhaps matching TRBD1 or TRBD2 (5 bases each). Trimming pared 4 bases from V and 0 bases from J, leaving 10 bases between. CDR3 size: 15 residues. The germline gives CDR1 SEHNR, CDR2 FQNEAQ (reference sequence). The CDR3 coding sequence is TGTGCCAGCAGCTCCGGGACCAACTCCTACAATGAGCAGTTCTTC. Translation gives CASSSGTNSYNEQFF.

This clonotype was seen ten or more times. The rearrangement uses TRBV29-1 and TRBJ2-1; TRBD1 might be the D (5 bases). Germline V gives CDR1 SQVTM, CDR2 ANQGSEA. With 2 bases removed from V and 1 base from J, the gap between germline ends came to 6 bases. The CDR3 runs to 13 residues. The CDR3 is CSVETGSYNEQFF. For the CDR3, the DNA is TGCAGCGTTGAAACAGGATCCTACAATGAGCAGTTCTTC.